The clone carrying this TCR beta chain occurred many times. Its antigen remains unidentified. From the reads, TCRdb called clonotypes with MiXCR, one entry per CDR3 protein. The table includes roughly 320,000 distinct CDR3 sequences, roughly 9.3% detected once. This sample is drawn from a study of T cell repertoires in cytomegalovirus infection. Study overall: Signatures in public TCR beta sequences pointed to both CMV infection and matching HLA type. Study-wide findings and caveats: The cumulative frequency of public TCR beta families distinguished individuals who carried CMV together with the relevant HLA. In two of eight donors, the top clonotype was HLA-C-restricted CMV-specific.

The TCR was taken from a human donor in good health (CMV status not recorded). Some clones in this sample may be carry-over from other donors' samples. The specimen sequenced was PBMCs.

The CDR3 coding sequence is TGTGCCAGCAGCTTAGCGTTGGTAAGGACTGAAGCTTTCTTT. This codes for CASSLALVRTEAFF. This rearrangement joins TRBV7-2 to TRBJ1-1; D is unclear. This CDR3 region has 14 residues. Germline CDR1 is SGHTA and CDR2 is FQGNSA. Trimming took 0 bases from V and 5 from J, leaving 10 bases between them.